One TCR beta chain is described in this entry. It has no known antigen specificity. Base qualities are not at hand, and no much larger clone is one base apart. The trial excluded patients who had a history of autoimmune disease or who were on systemic immunosuppression. Peripheral blood for TCR sequencing was collected from all dose cohorts at baseline, on cycle 4 day 1, and on cycle 7 day 1. Samples were obtained from an open-label, multicenter, first-in-human phase I dose-escalation trial of ivuxolimab. The trial enrolled adults with locally advanced or metastatic head and neck squamous cell, hepatocellular, melanoma or renal cell carcinoma. Before TCR sequencing, CD4+ T cells and CD8+ T cells from peripheral blood were sorted into separate populations. The data were obtained in a study of OX40 agonist ivuxolimab in advanced cancers. With regard to the full study: Ivuxolimab, which targeted the costimulatory receptor OX40 (CD134), was an agonistic, fully human IgG2 monoclonal antibody. Intravenous ivuxolimab was administered to patients every 2 weeks at six dose levels: 0.01, 0.1, 0.3, 1.5, 3 and 10 mg/kg. Of the roughly 51 patients in dose escalation, about 19 had hepatocellular carcinoma, approximately 15 had melanoma, 9 had renal cell carcinoma and 9 had head and neck cancer. In the dose-escalation cohort, 70% to 90% of patients were male, and the mean age was roughly 56 years with a range of roughly 20 to 79. Prior anti-PD-1, anti-PD-L1 or anti-CTLA-4 therapy was permitted, and checkpoint inhibitors had been received by around 39% of dose-escalation patients. Partial responses occurred in three dose-escalation patients, of whom one had hepatocellular carcinoma and two had cutaneous melanoma. Peripheral TCRbeta sequencing aimed to test whether ivuxolimab altered TCR sequence diversity and caused clonal T-cell expansion. The paper describes the monotherapy dose-escalation part (N of about 47 patients) of the phase I trial of ivuxolimab. Study-wide conclusions, independent of this receptor: At doses of 0.1 to 3.0 mg/kg, clonal expansion of both CD4+ and CD8+ T cells in blood was seen between baseline and week 6. In partial responders in the 0.1-3.0 mg/kg groups, normalized peripheral clonal expansion was found to be among the lowest, especially among CD8+ T cells. Low levels of normalized T-cell clonal expansion were also seen in some patients who did not respond. Which antigens the clonally expanded peripheral T cells were specific for was not determined. On average, CD8+ T cells showed more expanded clones than CD4+ T cells after ivuxolimab.

To sequence the TCRbeta CDR3 region, genomic DNA was isolated from the sorted cells. TCRbeta CDR3 regions were sequenced using the immunoSEQ Assay. Drawn from immuneACCESS, this table holds only the in-frame rearrangements with V and J called that TCRdb kept. Clones are partly lost; checked studies trace under half to an unresolved V gene and leave the rest unexplained. Present in this sample are about 60,000 clones, 86% of which were seen just once. In total, the top ten clones hold roughly 0.5% of the sample. This specimen consisted of CD4+ or CD8+ T cells sorted from blood, obtained in a trial of the OX40 agonist ivuxolimab. The receptor was isolated from an adult with an advanced solid tumor such as melanoma, head and neck, liver or kidney cancer.

The CDR3 here reads CASSLLSSNYGYTF. The nucleotide sequence is given as TGTGCCAGCAGCTTGCTAAGCTCGAACTATGGCTACACCTTC. Rearrangement joined TRBV13 to TRBJ1-2, with the D gene not clear enough to name. As encoded in the germline V gene (reference sequence), CDR1 is PRHDT while CDR2 is FYEKMQ. The junction shows trimming of 3 bases on V and 2 bases on J, plus 10 bases between the germline ends. The CDR3 runs 14 amino acids, cysteine and phenylalanine included. The only DNA kept is the CDR3, 42 bases in frame from the first base.